The text below deals with one T cell receptor beta chain. Both TCRalpha and TCRbeta chains were reverse transcribed with V-gene-specific primers. Amplification, which lasted around 21 PCR cycles, used a constant-region primer and V-primer adapter to amplify TCRs. TCRdb reanalysed the reads using MiXCR and keeps one entry per CDR3 protein. The sample holds about 15,000 distinct CDR3 sequences; roughly half are singletons and the top ten take over 3.5%. This sample is part of a study of low-dose radiotherapy and immunotherapy resistance in tumors. Turning to the study itself: Intravenous nivolumab 240 mg every two weeks plus ipilimumab 1 mg/kg every six weeks was given to patients.

Losses at the gene ends were 3 bases for V and 7 bases for J; bases not matched to a gene: 5. The CDR3 has 13 amino acids. V usage is TRBV23-1 and J usage is TRBJ1-1; 7 nucleotides align to TRBD1. TRBV23-1 is an ORF, with its function uncertain. The TCR originated in a human donor with advanced metastatic prostate, ovarian, gallbladder or colorectal cancer (not recorded which). This table probably holds off-target reads from a library built for another chain. For the CDR3, the DNA is TGCGCCAGCAGTCATACGACAGGGATTGAAGCTTTCTTT. Its protein is CASSHTTGIEAFF.